This TCR beta chain came from a study of identifying expanded T cells in peripheral blood. This CDR3 has 14 amino acids. J gave up 2 bases and V 3 bases, and 2 bases lay outside the gene matches. The germline gives CDR1 MRHNA, CDR2 SNTAGT. Sequencing was performed with immunoSEQ multiplex PCR; in TCRdb, only in-frame clones are kept and a portion is missing. This table has over 90,000 clones, around 90% appearing once. In the case of this clone: What it binds is unknown.

Study observations and caveats: Across healthy donors, higher total template counts meant significantly greater approximately two-week count variance.

This receptor was obtained from a person aged 18 to 75 in good health. Sequencing input: blood. V is TRBV6-4 and J is TRBJ2-3; the match to TRBD1 covers 7 bases. This chain's CDR3 is CASSEGQITDTQYF. For the CDR3, the DNA is TGTGCCAGCAGTGAGGGACAGATCACAGATACGCAGTATTTT.